The sequence of this T cell receptor beta chain was determined in a study of T cells in Graves' hyperthyroidism and ophthalmopathy. Overall study findings and caveats: Ophthalmopathy was distinguished from stable hyperthyroidism by 13 V-J signatures.

Amplified TCR beta CDR3 regions derived from RNA transcripts. HTBI primers were used for first-round RT-PCR of the TCR CDR3. TCRdb re-analysed the multiplex PCR reads in MiXCR, keeping a single row per CDR3 protein. The table lists about 540,000 distinct CDR3 sequences, around 42% of them singletons, with 7.5% to 8.5% in the top ten. The CDR3 sequence is 14 residues long. Trimming removed 5 bases at V and 8 bases at J, with 18 bases between. Looked up from germline, CDR1 is SNHLY and CDR2 is FYNNEI. In the case of this clonotype: As yet, its antigen is unknown.

The sample comprised peripheral blood or thyroid tissue (not recorded which). V usage is TRBV2 and J usage is TRBJ1-2, with D possibly TRBD1 on 6 matching bases. This TCR derives from a young woman with Graves' hyperthyroidism. CDR3 bases: TGTGCCAGCAGTCCGACAAGGACAGTCTTAGGCTACACCTTC. This sequence encodes CASSPTRTVLGYTF. The variable domain in full, completed from reference TRBV2 and TRBJ1-2, reads EPEVTQTPSHQVTQMGQEVILRCVPISNHLYFYWYRQILGQKVEFLVSFYNNEISEKSEIFDDQFSVERPDGSNFTLKIRSTKLEDSAMYFCASSPTRTVLGYTFGSGTRLTVV.